This TCR beta chain derives from a study of blood T cell repertoires in COVID-19. Germline CDR1 reads LNHDA; CDR2 reads SQIVND (reference sequence). The CDR3 sequence is 14 residues long. The V and J ends lost 4 bases and 5 bases, in that order; junction bases with no gene match: 4. Measured with immunoSEQ multiplex PCR; TCRdb has only the in-frame clones, and not every one. The sample lists some 180,000 clones; about 83% were seen once. Sequencing was performed on peripheral blood. This sequence was found in a woman older than 75 with acute or convalescent COVID-19. This rearrangement joins TRBV19 to TRBJ1-2; TRBD1 aligns across 10 bases. This CDR3 reads CASSTTGGRYGYTF. DNA of the CDR3: TGTGCCAGTAGTACGACAGGGGGCAGGTATGGCTACACCTTC.